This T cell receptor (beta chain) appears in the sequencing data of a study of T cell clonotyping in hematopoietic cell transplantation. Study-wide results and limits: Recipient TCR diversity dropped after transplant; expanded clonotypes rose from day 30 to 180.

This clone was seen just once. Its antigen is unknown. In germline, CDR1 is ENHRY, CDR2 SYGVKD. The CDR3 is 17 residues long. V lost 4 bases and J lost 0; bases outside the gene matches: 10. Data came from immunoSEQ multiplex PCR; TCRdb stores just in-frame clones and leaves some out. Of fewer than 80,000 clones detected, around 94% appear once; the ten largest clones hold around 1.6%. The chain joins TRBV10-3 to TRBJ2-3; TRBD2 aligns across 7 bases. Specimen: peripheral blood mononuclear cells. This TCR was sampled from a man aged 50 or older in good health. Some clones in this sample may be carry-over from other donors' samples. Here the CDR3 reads CAISARGGLTSTDTQYF. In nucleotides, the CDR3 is TGTGCCATCAGTGCAAGGGGAGGGCTAACTAGCACAGATACGCAGTATTTT.